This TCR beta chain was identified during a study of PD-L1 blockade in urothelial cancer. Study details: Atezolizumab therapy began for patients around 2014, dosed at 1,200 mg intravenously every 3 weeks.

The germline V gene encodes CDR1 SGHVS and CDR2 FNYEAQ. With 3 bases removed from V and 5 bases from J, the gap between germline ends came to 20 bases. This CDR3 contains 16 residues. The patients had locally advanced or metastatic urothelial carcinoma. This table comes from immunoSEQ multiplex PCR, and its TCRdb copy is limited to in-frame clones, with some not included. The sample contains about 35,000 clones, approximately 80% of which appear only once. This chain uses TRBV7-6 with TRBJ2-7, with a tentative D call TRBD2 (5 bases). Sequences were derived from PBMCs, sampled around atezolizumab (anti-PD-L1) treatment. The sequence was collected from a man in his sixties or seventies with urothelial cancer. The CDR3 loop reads CASSFAGGGEGHEQYF. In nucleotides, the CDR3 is TGTGCCAGCAGCTTCGCCGGAGGAGGTGAAGGGCACGAGCAGTACTTC.